The clone carrying this T cell receptor beta chain was counted ten times or more. These data belong to a study of human T cells and chemical hapten exposure. With 2 bases removed from V and 0 bases from J, the gap between germline ends came to 10 bases. This CDR3 has 16 residues. Germline lookup yields CDR1 KGHDR and CDR2 SFDVKD. Unique molecular identifiers were linked by the library to individual cDNA molecules. In the original processing: Across samples, TCR counts had a median of about 88,000 and ranged from about 20,000 to 690,600. TCRdb reprocessed the RACE reads with MiXCR, giving one entry per CDR3 protein. These V and J calls are TCRdb output, not the study's own analysis. The table lists approximately 370,000 distinct CDR3 sequences, 5.5% of them singletons. Time point given: pre-sensitization, week 0. As to treatment: therapeutic diphenylcyclopropenone sensitization with weekly scalp DPC. The donor pool consisted of alopecia patients aged 18 to 70 years, considered suitable for DPC.

V usage is TRBV24-1 and J usage is TRBJ2-1; weak D call: TRBD2 (5 bases). The material sequenced was whole blood, taken in connection with sensitization to the hapten diphenylcyclopropenone (DPC). The TCR sequence derives from a woman younger than 30 with alopecia areata. Some clones in this sample may be carry-over from other donors' samples. The DNA of the CDR3 is TGTGCCACCAGTGATTCAAGCGGAAGCTCCTACAATGAGCAGTTCTTC. It encodes CATSDSSGSSYNEQFF.